This paragraph reports one T cell receptor beta chain. What it binds is not known. This entry belongs to a study of T cell repertoires in cytomegalovirus infection. Turning to the study itself: Through public TCR beta signatures, both CMV infection and matching HLA type were indicated. Study-wide points: Frequencies of public TCR beta families were cumulated, and this identified carriers of CMV plus the relevant HLA. CMV-specific HLA-C-restricted TCR beta clonotypes dominated the ex vivo response.

TCRdb reanalysed the reads using MiXCR and keeps one entry per CDR3 protein. This sample has nearly 70,000 distinct CDR3 sequences, with approximately 22% found just once. Germline CDR1 and CDR2: SGHTA and FQGTGA. The CDR3 has 14 residues. Germline trimming cut 5 bases from V and 5 bases from J; bases unmatched to any gene: 5. The chain links TRBV7-3 to TRBJ2-7, with TRBD1 matching 11 bases. Sequenced input: PBMCs, sequenced either directly or after in vitro stimulation (not recorded which). This TCR came from a human donor in good health (CMV status not recorded). Some clones in this sample may be carry-over from other donors' samples. CDR3 coding DNA: TGTGCCAGCAGCGCGGGACAGGGGGTGAACGAGCAGTACTTC. This encodes CASSAGQGVNEQYF.